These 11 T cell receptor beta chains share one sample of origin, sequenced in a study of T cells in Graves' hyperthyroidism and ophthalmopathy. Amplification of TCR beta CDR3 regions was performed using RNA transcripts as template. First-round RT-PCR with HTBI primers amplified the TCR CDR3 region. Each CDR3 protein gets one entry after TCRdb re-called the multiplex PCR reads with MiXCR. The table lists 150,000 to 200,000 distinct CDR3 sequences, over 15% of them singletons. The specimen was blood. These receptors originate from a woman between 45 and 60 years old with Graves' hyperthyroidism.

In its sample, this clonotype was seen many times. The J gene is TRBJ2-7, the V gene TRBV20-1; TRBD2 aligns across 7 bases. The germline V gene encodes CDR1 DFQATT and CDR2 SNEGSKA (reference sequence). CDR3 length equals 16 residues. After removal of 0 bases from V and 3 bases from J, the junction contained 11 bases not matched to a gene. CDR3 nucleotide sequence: TGCAGTGCTAGAGATGGGAGGGAGGGAGGTCTCTACGAGCAGTACTTC. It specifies CSARDGREGGLYEQYF.

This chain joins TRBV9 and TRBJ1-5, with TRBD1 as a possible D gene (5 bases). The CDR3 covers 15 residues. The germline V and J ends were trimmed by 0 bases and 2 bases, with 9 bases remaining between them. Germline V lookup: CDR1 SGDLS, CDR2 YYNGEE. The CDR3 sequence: CASSVGGTRNQPQHF. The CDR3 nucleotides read TGTGCCAGCAGCGTAGGGGGGACCCGCAATCAGCCCCAGCATTTT.

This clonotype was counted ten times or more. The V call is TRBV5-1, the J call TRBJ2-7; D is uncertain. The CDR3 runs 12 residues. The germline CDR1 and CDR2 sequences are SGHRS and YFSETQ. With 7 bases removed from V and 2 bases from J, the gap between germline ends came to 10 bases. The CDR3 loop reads CASGSTTYEQYF. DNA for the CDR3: TGCGCCAGCGGGTCCACCACCTACGAGCAGTACTTC.

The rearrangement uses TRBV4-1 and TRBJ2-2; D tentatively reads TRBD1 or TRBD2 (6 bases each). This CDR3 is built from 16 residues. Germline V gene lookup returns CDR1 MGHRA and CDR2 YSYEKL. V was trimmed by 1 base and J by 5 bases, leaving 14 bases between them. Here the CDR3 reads CASSQVGGRRTGELFF. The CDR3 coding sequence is TGCGCCAGCAGCCAAGTGGGGGGCAGAAGGACCGGGGAGCTGTTTTTT.

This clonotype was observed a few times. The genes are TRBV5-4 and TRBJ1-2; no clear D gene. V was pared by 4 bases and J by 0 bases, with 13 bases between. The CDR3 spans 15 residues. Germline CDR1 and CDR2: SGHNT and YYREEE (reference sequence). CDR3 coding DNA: TGTGCCAGCAGCCCGCCGGAGGGAGCTAACTATGGCTACACCTTC. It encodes CASSPPEGANYGYTF.

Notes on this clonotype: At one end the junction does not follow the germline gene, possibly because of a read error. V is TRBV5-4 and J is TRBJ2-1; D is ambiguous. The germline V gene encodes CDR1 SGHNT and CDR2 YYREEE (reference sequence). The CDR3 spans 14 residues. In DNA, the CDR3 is TGTGCCGGCAGCCCACGGACCGAAGCCAATGAGCGGTTCTTC. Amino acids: CAGSPRTEANERFF.

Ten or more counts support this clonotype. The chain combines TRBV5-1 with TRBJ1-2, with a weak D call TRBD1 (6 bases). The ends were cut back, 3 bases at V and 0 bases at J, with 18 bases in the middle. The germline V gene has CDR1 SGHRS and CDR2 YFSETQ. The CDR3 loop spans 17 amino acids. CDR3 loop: CASSCRQVRTPNYGYTF. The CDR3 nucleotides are TGCGCCAGCAGCTGCCGACAGGTGCGTACCCCTAACTATGGCTACACCTTC.

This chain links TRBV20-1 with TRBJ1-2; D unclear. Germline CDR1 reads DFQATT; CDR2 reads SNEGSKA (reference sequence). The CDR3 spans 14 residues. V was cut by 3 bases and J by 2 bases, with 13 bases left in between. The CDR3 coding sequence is TGCAGTGCTAGTTTGCCGAGAGGGAACTATGGCTACACCTTC. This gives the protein CSASLPRGNYGYTF.

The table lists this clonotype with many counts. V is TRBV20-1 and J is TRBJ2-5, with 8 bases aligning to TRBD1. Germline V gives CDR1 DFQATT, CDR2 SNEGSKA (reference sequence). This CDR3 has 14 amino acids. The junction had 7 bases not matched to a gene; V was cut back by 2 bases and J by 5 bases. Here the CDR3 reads CSARTGGVDETQYF. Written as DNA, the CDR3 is TGCAGTGCTAGAACAGGGGGTGTAGACGAGACCCAGTACTTC.

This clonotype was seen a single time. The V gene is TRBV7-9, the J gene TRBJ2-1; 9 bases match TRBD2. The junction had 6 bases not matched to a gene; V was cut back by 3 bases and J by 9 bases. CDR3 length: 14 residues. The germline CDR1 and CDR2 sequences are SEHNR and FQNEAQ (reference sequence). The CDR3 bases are TGTGCCAGCAGCTTCTTAGCGGGGGTTAGTGAGCAGTTCTTC. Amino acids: CASSFLAGVSEQFF.

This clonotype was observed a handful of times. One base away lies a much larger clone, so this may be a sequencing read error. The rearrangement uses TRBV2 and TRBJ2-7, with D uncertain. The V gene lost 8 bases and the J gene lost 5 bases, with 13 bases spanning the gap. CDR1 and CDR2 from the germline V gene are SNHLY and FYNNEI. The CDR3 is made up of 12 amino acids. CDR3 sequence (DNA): TGTGCCAGCCGCTCTGGGATCGACGAGCAGTACTTC. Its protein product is CASRSGIDEQYF.